The clone carrying this TCR beta chain was observed at least ten times. The antigen is unknown. The sample comes from a study of CD8 T cells in ankylosing spondylitis. Study-level results: Significant enrichment of disease-linked clones was reported in matched ankylosing spondylitis synovial fluid. A motif of fewer than ten highly homologous TCR beta variants was seen as apparently characteristic of ankylosing spondylitis blood.

The CDR3 runs to 16 residues. Looked up from germline, CDR1 is SGHRS and CDR2 is YFSETQ. V lost 1 base and J lost 1, with 14 bases in between. TCRdb re-analysed the 5' RACE reads in MiXCR, keeping a single row per CDR3 protein. This repertoire shows roughly 490,000 distinct CDR3 sequences, roughly 5.3% found once; its top ten account for roughly 3.5%. Sequencing was done on a sample of blood, either unsorted or a sorted T cell fraction (not recorded which). This chain connects TRBV5-1 to TRBJ1-1; D is uncertain. This sequence originates from a male donor with ankylosing spondylitis. The CDR3 here is CASSLNRAGPNTEAFF. CDR3 coding DNA: TGCGCCAGCAGCTTGAACCGGGCGGGTCCGAACACTGAAGCTTTCTTT.